This TCR beta chain was captured by sequencing in a study of metastatic and nonmetastatic thyroid tumors. Using MiXCR, TCRdb re-called clones from the PCR reads. The profile shows around 16,000 clones, around 13% of them singletons. CDR3 length: 16 residues. Germline CDR1 reads MDHEN; CDR2 reads SYDVKM. The V and J ends lost 6 bases and 3 bases, in that order; junction bases with no gene match: 9. There were no patients who had received any treatment before thyroid surgery. Sequenced material: tumor tissue. The sequence derives from a female donor with papillary thyroid cancer or a benign thyroid nodule (not recorded which). Some clones in this sample may be carry-over from other donors' samples. The chain has TRBV28 and TRBJ1-1; TRBD1 matches at 11 bases. The CDR3 DNA sequence: TGTGCCAGCAGCCTCGGGACAGGGGGAGGGTACACTGAAGCTTTCTTT. It specifies CASSLGTGGGYTEAFF.